This TCR beta chain derives from a study of CD8+ T cells in alopecia areata. General study points: Researchers reported that TCR sharing among patients proved less clear than in mice, possibly HLA-linked. Across lesional scalp, and particularly alopecia totalis/universalis, clonality surpassed that of normal scalp.

As concerns this clone: Its antigen remains unknown. This sample also contains other DNA sequences that code for the same CDR3.

Germline V gene data show CDR1 as MNHNS and CDR2 as SASEGT. The ends lost 4 bases at V and 1 base at J; junction bases unmatched: 9. This CDR3 spans 17 amino acids. As the sequencing template, cDNA was produced by extracting RNA and reverse transcribing it. Here immunoSEQ multiplex PCR was the method, and the copy in TCRdb shows in-frame clones only, minus some. The repertoire has fewer than 150,000 clones, around 64% of them found once; the top ten carry 2.5% to 3.5%. The sequencing input was CD4+ T cells sorted from blood. V and J are TRBV6-1 and TRBJ1-5, with TRBD1 identical over 8 bases. The receptor comes from a human donor in good health. This CDR3 is CASSAIDRGGSNQPQHF. DNA for the CDR3: TGTGCCAGCAGTGCTATAGACAGGGGAGGGAGCAATCAGCCCCAGCATTTT.